This T cell receptor (beta chain) was sequenced in a study of cytomegalovirus exposure and HLA in healthy donors. As for the study in general: The study placed around 85% of its 398 genotyped donors in the Caucasian-associated ancestry cluster.

The CDR3 is 14 residues long. The V gene's germline CDR1 is SGHRS and CDR2 YFSETQ. Trimming removed 0 bases from V and 5 bases from J, with 12 bases in between. PCR amplification relied on 60 Vbeta primers (plus 13 Jbeta primers). The repertoire was sequenced with immunoSEQ multiplex PCR; TCRdb's copy has only in-frame clones and lacks some. The sample has 150,000 to 200,000 clones, approximately 70% seen once. The clonotype comes from a man aged 40-55 years in good health and CMV-seropositive. This chain uses TRBV5-1 with TRBJ2-7, with TRBD2 as a possible D gene (5 bases). Sequencing was done on a sample of PBMCs. DNA for the CDR3: TGCGCCAGCAGCTTGGTTATGGCGGAGGACGAGCAGTACTTC. This sequence encodes CASSLVMAEDEQYF.